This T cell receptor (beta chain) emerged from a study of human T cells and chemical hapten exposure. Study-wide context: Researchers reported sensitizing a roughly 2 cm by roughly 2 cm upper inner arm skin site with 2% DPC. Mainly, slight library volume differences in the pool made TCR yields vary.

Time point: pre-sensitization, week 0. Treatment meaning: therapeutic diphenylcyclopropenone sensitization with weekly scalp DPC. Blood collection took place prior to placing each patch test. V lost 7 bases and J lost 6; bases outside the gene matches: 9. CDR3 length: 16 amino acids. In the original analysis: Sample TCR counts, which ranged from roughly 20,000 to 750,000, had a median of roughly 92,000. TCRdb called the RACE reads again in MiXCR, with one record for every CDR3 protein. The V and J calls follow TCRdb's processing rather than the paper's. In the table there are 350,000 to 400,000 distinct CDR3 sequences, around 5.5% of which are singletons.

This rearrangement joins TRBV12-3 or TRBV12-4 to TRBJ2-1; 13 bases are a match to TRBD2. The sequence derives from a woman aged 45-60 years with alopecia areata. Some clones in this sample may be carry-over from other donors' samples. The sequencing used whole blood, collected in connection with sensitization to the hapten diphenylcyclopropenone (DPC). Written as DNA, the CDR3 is TGTGCCAGCACCTTTCTACTAGCGGGAGGGGCCAATGAGCAGTTCTTC. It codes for CASTFLLAGGANEQFF.